This is a list of T cell receptor beta chains from one sample in a study of T cells in localized non-small cell lung cancer. Method: immunoSEQ multiplex PCR; TCRdb's copy keeps in-frame clones and lacks some. The sample has roughly 18,000 clones, approximately 82% seen once. The sequencing here drew on peripheral blood, taken before any cancer treatment. Receptor source: a female donor of 60 years or more with stage I lung adenocarcinoma. CDR3s include the opening cysteine and the closing phenylalanine or tryptophan. A D gene is named only where the DNA matches it firmly. Where a row states a size, it is once, few, many or the class of an expanded clone; other rows omit it.

clone_size j_call cdr3_length v_call d_call cdr3_aa cdr3_nt
. TRBJ1-2 13 TRBV4-1 . CASSPGLRGSYTF TGCGCCAGCAGCCCCGGACTTCGGGGGAGCTACACCTTC
. TRBJ2-7 13 TRBV6-5 TRBD2 CASSGTSGGPQDF TGTGCCAGCAGTGGGACTAGCGGGGGGCCCCAGGACTTC
. TRBJ2-5 14 TRBV4-1 TRBD2 CASSPGLARETQYF TGCGCCAGCAGCCCGGGACTAGCGCGGGAGACCCAGTACTTC
few TRBJ1-1 13 TRBV19 . CASSPQGVTEAFF TGTGCCAGTAGTCCACAGGGTGTCACTGAAGCTTTCTTT
. TRBJ2-1 17 TRBV4-1 TRBD1 CASSQEYAGTANNEQFF TGCGCCAGCAGCCAAGAATATGCAGGGACAGCAAACAATGAGCAGTTCTTC
. TRBJ1-2 15 TRBV4-2 TRBD1 CASSQEMDRVDGYTF TGTGCCAGCAGCCAAGAGATGGACAGGGTTGATGGCTACACCTTC
once TRBJ1-5 15 TRBV19 TRBD1 CASSIGTGYNQPQHF TGTGCCAGTAGTATAGGGACAGGGTATAATCAGCCCCAGCATTTT
. TRBJ2-1 16 TRBV4-2 TRBD2 CASSQTSGGPYNEQFF TGTGCCAGCAGCCAAACAAGCGGGGGGCCCTACAATGAGCAGTTCTTC
. TRBJ1-1 12 TRBV5-6 TRBD1 CASSWTGAGAFF TGTGCCAGCAGCTGGACAGGGGCGGGGGCTTTCTTT
. TRBJ1-2 12 TRBV7-2 . CASSLGGGGYTF TGTGCCAGCAGCTTAGGGGGCGGGGGCTACACCTTC
. TRBJ1-2 15 TRBV15 TRBD1 CATSSATTGKNGYTF TGTGCCACCAGCAGCGCGACGACAGGGAAAAATGGCTACACCTTC
once TRBJ1-2 13 TRBV6-5 . CASRGRAWGGYTF TGTGCCAGCAGGGGACGCGCTTGGGGTGGCTACACCTTC
. TRBJ2-3 17 TRBV5-1 TRBD2 CASSPRGSGGPGDTQYF TGCGCCAGCAGCCCCAGGGGTAGCGGGGGGCCGGGAGATACGCAGTATTTT
. TRBJ1-1 10 TRBV30 . CAWIRGEAFF TGTGCCTGGATAAGGGGGGAGGCTTTCTTT
. TRBJ2-2 18 TRBV14 TRBD1 CASSQVPVGTGDTGELFF TGTGCCAGCAGCCAAGTCCCCGTGGGGACAGGGGACACCGGGGAGCTGTTTTTT
. TRBJ1-6 17 TRBV4-1 . CASSQDGGVGTNSPLHF TGCGCCAGCAGCCAAGATGGTGGGGTGGGGACTAATTCACCCCTCCACTTT
. TRBJ1-1 12 TRBV5-1 . CASSLQGTEAFF TGCGCCAGCAGCTTACAGGGTACTGAAGCTTTCTTT